The clone carrying this T cell receptor beta chain showed up just a few times. The sample comes from a study of identical twins. TCRdb reprocessed the 5' RACE reads with MiXCR, giving one entry per CDR3 protein. The sample lists under 300,000 distinct CDR3 sequences; 6.5% were seen once. Germline V gene sequence: CDR1 ENHRY, CDR2 SYGVKD. The CDR3 covers 16 residues. J gave up 3 bases and V 0 bases, and 8 bases lay outside the gene matches. The data also belong to a second study, concerning T cells expressing NK-cell markers.

The sample consisted of CD8+ T cells sorted from blood. This sequence was found in a woman under 30 in good health. The V gene is TRBV10-3, the J gene TRBJ2-7; 7 bases agree with TRBD2. The CDR3 protein is CAISESRERGDYEQYF. The CDR3, as DNA: TGTGCCATCAGTGAGTCGAGGGAGCGGGGTGACTACGAGCAGTACTTC.